The 3 T cell receptor beta chains listed next were all sequenced from one sample in a study of OX40 agonist ivuxolimab in advanced cancers. The method was immunoSEQ multiplex PCR; TCRdb's version includes in-frame clones alone and lacks a portion of them. The data hold 50,000 to 65,000 clones, with 88% observed a single time. Here the sequenced sample was CD4+ or CD8+ T cells sorted from blood, taken in a trial of the OX40 agonist ivuxolimab. These receptors were taken from an adult with an advanced solid tumor such as melanoma, head and neck, liver or kidney cancer.

This chain uses TRBV19 with TRBJ2-1; TRBD1 agrees at 8 bases. V gave up 6 bases and J gave up 6 bases; unmatched junction bases: 7. Germline CDR1 is LNHDA and CDR2 is SQIVND (reference sequence). This CDR3 has 14 amino acids. CDR3 region: CASRWTGRSNEQFF. The DNA for the CDR3 is TGTGCCAGTAGATGGACAGGGAGAAGCAATGAGCAGTTCTTC. Variable domain in full (rest from reference TRBV19 and TRBJ2-1): DGGITQSPKYLFRKEGQNVTLSCEQNLNHDAMYWYRQDPGQGLRLIYYSQIVNDFQKGDIAEGYSVSREKKESFPLTVTSAQKNPTAFYLCASRWTGRSNEQFFGPGTRLTVL.

The J gene is TRBJ2-1, the V gene TRBV7-3; D is tentatively TRBD1 or TRBD2 (5 bases each). The V gene's germline CDR1 is SGHTA and CDR2 FQGTGA. This CDR3 spans 12 amino acids. Deletions cut 4 bases from V and 10 bases from J, with 11 bases between. CDR3 in DNA: TGTGCCAGCAGCTCCGAGGGACGCGAGCAGTTCTTC. Translation gives CASSSEGREQFF. Complete variable domain (other parts from reference TRBV7-3 and TRBJ2-1): GAGVSQTPSNKVTEKGKYVELRCDPISGHTALYWYRQSLGQGPEFLIYFQGTGAADDSGLPNDRFFAVRPEGSVSTLKIQRTERGDSAVYLCASSSEGREQFFGPGTRLTVL.

The rearrangement joins TRBV7-3 to TRBJ2-2, with 9 positions matching TRBD2. The CDR3 contains 16 residues. Germline V gene data show CDR1 as SGHTA and CDR2 as FQGTGA. V lost 1 base, J lost 6 bases, and 6 bases stayed unmatched. The CDR3 coding sequence is TGTGCCAGCAGCTTAAATGGCGGGAGGGCCTCCGGGGAGCTGTTTTTT. Encoded protein: CASSLNGGRASGELFF.